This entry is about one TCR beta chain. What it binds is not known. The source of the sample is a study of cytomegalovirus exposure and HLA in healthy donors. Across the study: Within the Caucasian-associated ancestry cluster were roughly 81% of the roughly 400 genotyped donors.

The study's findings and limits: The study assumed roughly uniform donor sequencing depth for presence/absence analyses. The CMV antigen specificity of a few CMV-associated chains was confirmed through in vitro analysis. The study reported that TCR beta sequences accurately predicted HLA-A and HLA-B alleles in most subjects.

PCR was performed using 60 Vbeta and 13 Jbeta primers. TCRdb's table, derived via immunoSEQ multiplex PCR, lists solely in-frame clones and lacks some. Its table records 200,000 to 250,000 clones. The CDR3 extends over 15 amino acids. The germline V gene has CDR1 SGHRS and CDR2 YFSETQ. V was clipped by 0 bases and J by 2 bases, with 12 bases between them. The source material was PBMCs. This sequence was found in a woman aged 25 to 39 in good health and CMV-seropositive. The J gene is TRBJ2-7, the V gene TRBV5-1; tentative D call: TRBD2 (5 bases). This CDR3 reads CASSLATVGAYEQYF. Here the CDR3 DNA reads TGCGCCAGCAGCTTGGCCACGGTGGGAGCCTACGAGCAGTACTTC.